This T cell receptor (beta chain) was sequenced during a study of blood T cell repertoires in COVID-19. The CDR3 has 14 amino acids. Trimming took off 4 bases at V and 6 bases at J, with 15 bases between the two ends. Germline V gene data show CDR1 as MNHNY and CDR2 as SVGAGI (reference sequence). Original handling: Estimation of nucleated cell counts relied on the amplification of reference gene primers. Assay: immunoSEQ multiplex PCR; the TCRdb copy retains only in-frame clones and omits some. D and trimming were read from the DNA, whereas the V and J calls and clone size are those reported in that table. The data show roughly 110,000 clones, about 70% seen once.

The chain couples TRBV6-6 to TRBJ1-1; a weak D match, TRBD1 (6 bases). The clonotype comes from a human donor with acute or convalescent COVID-19. The donor label of this sample is uncertain. The source material was peripheral blood. This CDR3 reads CASSFIRDTPEAFF. In nucleotides, the CDR3 is TGTGCCAGCAGTTTCATCCGGGACACCCCTGAAGCTTTCTTT.